This is a list of T cell receptor beta chains from one sample in a study of T cell responses to AZD1222 COVID-19 vaccine. Produced via immunoSEQ multiplex PCR; TCRdb's table is partial and in-frame only. The table has 120,000 or so clones, approximately 90% seen once. The sequencing here drew on peripheral blood, taken on day 0 of AZD1222 vaccination. The source is an adult in good health. The CDR3 runs from the conserved cysteine through the conserved F or W. The order of the fields is V gene, J gene, clone size, D gene, CDR3 protein, CDR3 DNA. A D gene is named only where the DNA matches it firmly. Clone size is stated in some rows and not others, as once, few, many or a class when expanded.

v_gene: TRBV6-1
j_gene: TRBJ1-3
abundance: -
d_gene: TRBD1
CDR3aa: CASSEDRVSGNTIYF
CDR3nt: TGTGCCAGCAGTGAGGACAGGGTGTCTGGAAACACCATATATTTT

v_gene: TRBV7-9
j_gene: TRBJ2-1
abundance: once
d_gene: -
CDR3aa: CASSFGRVPFF
CDR3nt: TGTGCCAGCAGCTTCGGACGGGTGCCGTTCTTC

v_gene: TRBV9
j_gene: TRBJ1-1
abundance: -
d_gene: -
CDR3aa: CASSGTGVLNTEAFF
CDR3nt: TGTGCCAGCAGTGGAACCGGGGTCCTGAACACTGAAGCTTTCTTT

v_gene: TRBV24-1
j_gene: TRBJ1-3
abundance: -
d_gene: -
CDR3aa: CATSDGWENTIYF
CDR3nt: TGTGCCACCAGTGATGGGTGGGAAAACACCATATATTTT

v_gene: TRBV24-1
j_gene: TRBJ2-2
abundance: -
d_gene: -
CDR3aa: CATSDSGKINTGELFF
CDR3nt: TGTGCCACCAGTGATTCTGGGAAGATTAACACCGGGGAGCTGTTTTTT

v_gene: TRBV11-2
j_gene: TRBJ2-2
abundance: -
d_gene: -
CDR3aa: CASSPSGLLRTGELFF
CDR3nt: TGTGCCAGCAGCCCTTCCGGGCTATTAAGGACCGGGGAGCTGTTTTTT

v_gene: TRBV5-8
j_gene: TRBJ2-5
abundance: -
d_gene: -
CDR3aa: CASSWTVPQETQYF
CDR3nt: TGTGCCAGCAGCTGGACGGTGCCCCAAGAGACCCAGTACTTC

v_gene: TRBV27
j_gene: TRBJ2-7
abundance: -
d_gene: -
CDR3aa: CASREQGFSYEQYF
CDR3nt: TGTGCCAGCAGGGAGCAGGGGTTTTCCTACGAGCAGTACTTC

v_gene: TRBV11-2
j_gene: TRBJ2-7
abundance: -
d_gene: TRBD1
CDR3aa: CASSWGQGSYEQYF
CDR3nt: TGTGCCAGCAGCTGGGGACAGGGGTCCTACGAGCAGTACTTC

v_gene: TRBV19
j_gene: TRBJ1-1
abundance: -
d_gene: -
CDR3aa: CASSVSKNTEAFF
CDR3nt: TGTGCCAGTAGTGTCTCCAAGAACACTGAAGCTTTCTTT

v_gene: TRBV5-1
j_gene: TRBJ1-2
abundance: -
d_gene: -
CDR3aa: CASTDRDGSTNGYTF
CDR3nt: TGCGCCAGCACCGACCGGGACGGTAGTACGAATGGCTACACCTTC